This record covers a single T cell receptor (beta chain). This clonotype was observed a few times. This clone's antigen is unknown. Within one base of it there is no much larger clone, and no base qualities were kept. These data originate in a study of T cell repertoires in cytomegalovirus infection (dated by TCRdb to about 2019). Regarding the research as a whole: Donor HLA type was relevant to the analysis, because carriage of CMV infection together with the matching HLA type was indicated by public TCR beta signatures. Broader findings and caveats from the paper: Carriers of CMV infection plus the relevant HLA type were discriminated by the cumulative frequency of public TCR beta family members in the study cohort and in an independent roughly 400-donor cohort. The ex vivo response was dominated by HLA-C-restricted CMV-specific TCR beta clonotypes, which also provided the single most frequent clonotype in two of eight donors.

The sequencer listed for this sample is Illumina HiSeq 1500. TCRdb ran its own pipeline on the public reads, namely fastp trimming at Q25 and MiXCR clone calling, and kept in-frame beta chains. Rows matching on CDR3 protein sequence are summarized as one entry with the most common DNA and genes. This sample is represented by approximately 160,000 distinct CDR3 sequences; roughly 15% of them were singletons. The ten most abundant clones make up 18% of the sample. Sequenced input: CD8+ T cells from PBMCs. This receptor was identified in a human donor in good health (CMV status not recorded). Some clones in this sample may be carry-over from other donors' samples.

The CDR3 reads as follows: CASSFPRGKGYNEQFF. The bases are TGTGCCAGCAGTTTCCCCCGGGGGAAGGGCTACAATGAGCAGTTCTTC. Recombination connected TRBV28 to TRBJ2-1; TRBD2 might be the D gene, on 6 matching bases. CDR3 length: 16 amino acids, cysteine to phenylalanine. The retained sequence is limited to the CDR3, 48 bases, with the frame set at the first base. V was cut back by 3 bases and J by 3 bases, leaving a gap of 15 bases between them. The germline V gene encodes CDR1 MDHEN and CDR2 SYDVKM. With the portions outside the CDR3 filled from the reference TRBV28 and TRBJ2-1 genes, the complete variable region becomes DVKVTQSSRYLVKRTGEKVFLECVQDMDHENMFWYRQDPGLGLRLIYFSYDVKMKEKGDIPEGYSVSREKKERFSLILESASTNQTSMYLCASSFPRGKGYNEQFFGPGTRLTVL.